This TCR beta chain originates from a study of blood T cell repertoires in COVID-19. Turning to the study itself: Some COVID-19 samples were acute and others convalescent; all came from the United States, Italy and Spain.

The germline V gene has CDR1 LGHDT and CDR2 YNNKEL (reference sequence). This CDR3 is built from 20 residues. The junction had 19 bases not matched to a gene; V was cut back by 1 base and J by 6 bases. In the authors' methods: Estimation of nucleated cell counts relied on the amplification of reference gene primers. Measured with immunoSEQ multiplex PCR; TCRdb has only the in-frame clones, and not every one. That table supplies the V and J calls and clone size; D and trimming were determined from the DNA. The repertoire holds 200,000 to 300,000 clones, with 88% as singletons. Individuals in the exposed group had encountered a COVID-19 case within 2 weeks preceding study entry.

This receptor was taken from a woman aged 35 to 49 who had been exposed to COVID-19. Sequencing was done on a sample of PBMCs or T cells enriched from blood (not recorded which). The chain recombines TRBV3-1 (or the pseudogene TRBV3-2) with TRBJ1-4, with 8 bases identical to TRBD1. The CDR3 nucleotides read TGTGCCAGCAGCCAAGTGGTTCGACAGGGGACAGCCATGGGGGATGAAAAACTGTTTTTT. It is translated as CASSQVVRQGTAMGDEKLFF.